The T cell receptor beta chain under discussion was sequenced for a study of blood T cells in healthy people across ages. Alongside a J-beta primer mix, a sample-barcoded 5' primer served in a second PCR lasting roughly 6 to 11 cycles. Every sample returned 2.5 million or more CDR3-containing paired-end reads. TCRdb used MiXCR to reprocess the 5' RACE reads, holding one entry per CDR3 protein. The sample comprises about a million distinct CDR3 sequences, more than 30% of which are singletons, and around 13% rests with the top ten. CDR3 length: 12 residues. Per germline, CDR1 KGHDR and CDR2 SFDVKD. V was pared by 0 bases and J by 13 bases, with 11 bases between.

The sequenced sample was blood. The TCR comes from a man aged 18 to 30 in good health. The chain combines TRBV24-1 with TRBJ2-5; D is possibly TRBD2 (5 bases). This CDR3 is CATSDLFGVRYF. Written as DNA, the CDR3 is TGTGCCACCAGTGATTTGTTCGGGGTTCGGTACTTC.